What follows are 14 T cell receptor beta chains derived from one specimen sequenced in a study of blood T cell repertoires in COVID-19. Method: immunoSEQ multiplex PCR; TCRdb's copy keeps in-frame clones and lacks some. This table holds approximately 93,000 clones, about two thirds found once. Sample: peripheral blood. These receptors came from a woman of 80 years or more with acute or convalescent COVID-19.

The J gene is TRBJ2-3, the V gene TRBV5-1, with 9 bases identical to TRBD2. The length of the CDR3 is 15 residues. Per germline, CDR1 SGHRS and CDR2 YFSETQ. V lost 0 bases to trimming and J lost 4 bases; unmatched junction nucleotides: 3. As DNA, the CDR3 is TGCGCCAGCAGCTTGGTGTCTAGCGGGGCAGATACGCAGTATTTT. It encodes CASSLVSSGADTQYF.

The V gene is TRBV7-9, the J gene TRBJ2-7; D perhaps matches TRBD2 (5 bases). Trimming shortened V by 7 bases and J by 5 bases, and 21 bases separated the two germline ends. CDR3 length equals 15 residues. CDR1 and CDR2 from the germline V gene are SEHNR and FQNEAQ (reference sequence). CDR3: CASTPTGYRLNEQYF. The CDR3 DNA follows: TGTGCCAGCACCCCAACGGGATACCGCCTTAACGAGCAGTACTTC. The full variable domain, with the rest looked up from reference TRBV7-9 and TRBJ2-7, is DTGVSQNPRHKITKRGQNVTFRCDPISEHNRLYWYRQTLGQGPEFLTYFQNEAQLEKSRLLSDRFSAERPKGSFSTLEIQRTEQGDSAMYLCASTPTGYRLNEQYFGPGTRLTVT.

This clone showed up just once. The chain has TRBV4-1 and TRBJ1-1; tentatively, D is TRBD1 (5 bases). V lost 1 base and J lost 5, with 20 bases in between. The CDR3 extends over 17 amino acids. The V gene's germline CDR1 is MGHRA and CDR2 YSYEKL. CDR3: CASSQGGGRRRATEAFF. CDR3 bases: TGCGCCAGCAGCCAAGGGGGGGGTAGGCGGCGGGCGACTGAAGCTTTCTTT.

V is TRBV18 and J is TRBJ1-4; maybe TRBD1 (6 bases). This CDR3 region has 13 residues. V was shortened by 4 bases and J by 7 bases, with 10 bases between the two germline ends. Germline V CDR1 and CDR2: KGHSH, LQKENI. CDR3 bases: TGTGCCAGCTCACGAGGGGGTGGTGAAAAACTGTTTTTT. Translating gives CASSRGGGEKLFF.

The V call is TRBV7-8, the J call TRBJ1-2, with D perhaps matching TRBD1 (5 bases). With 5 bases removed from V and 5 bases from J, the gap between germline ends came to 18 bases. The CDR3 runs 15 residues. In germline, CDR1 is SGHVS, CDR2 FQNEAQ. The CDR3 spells CASSLRRSGIYGYTF. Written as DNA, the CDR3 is TGTGCCAGCAGCCTTAGGAGATCAGGGATATATGGCTACACCTTC.

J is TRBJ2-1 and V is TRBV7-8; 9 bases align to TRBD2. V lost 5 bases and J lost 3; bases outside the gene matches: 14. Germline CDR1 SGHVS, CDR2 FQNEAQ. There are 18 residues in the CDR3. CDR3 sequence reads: CASSARGGRGGIYNEQFF. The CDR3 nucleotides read TGTGCCAGCAGCGCCCGCGGAGGGCGGGGGGGCATCTACAATGAGCAGTTCTTC. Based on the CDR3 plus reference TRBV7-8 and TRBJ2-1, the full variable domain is GAGVSQSPRYKVAKRGQDVALRCDPISGHVSLFWYQQALGQGPEFLTYFQNEAQLDKSGLPSDRFFAERPEGSVSTLKIQRTQQEDSAVYLCASSARGGRGGIYNEQFFGPGTRLTVL.

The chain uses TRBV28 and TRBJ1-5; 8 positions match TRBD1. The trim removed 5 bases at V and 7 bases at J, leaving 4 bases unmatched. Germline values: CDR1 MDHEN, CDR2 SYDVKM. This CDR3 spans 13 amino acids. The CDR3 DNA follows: TGTGCCAGCAGTGATACAGGGGGACAGCCCCAGCATTTT. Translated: CASSDTGGQPQHF.

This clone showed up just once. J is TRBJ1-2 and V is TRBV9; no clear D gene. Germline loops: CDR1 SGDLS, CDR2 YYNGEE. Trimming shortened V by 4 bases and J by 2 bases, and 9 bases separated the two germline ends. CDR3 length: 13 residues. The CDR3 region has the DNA TGTGCCAGCAGCTCGGGTCCCAACTATGGCTACACCTTC. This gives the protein CASSSGPNYGYTF. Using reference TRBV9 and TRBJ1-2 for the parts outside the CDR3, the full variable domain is DSGVTQTPKHLITATGQRVTLRCSPRSGDLSVYWYQQSLDQGLQFLIQYYNGEERAKGNILERFSAQQFPDLHSELNLSSLELGDSALYFCASSSGPNYGYTFGSGTRLTVV.

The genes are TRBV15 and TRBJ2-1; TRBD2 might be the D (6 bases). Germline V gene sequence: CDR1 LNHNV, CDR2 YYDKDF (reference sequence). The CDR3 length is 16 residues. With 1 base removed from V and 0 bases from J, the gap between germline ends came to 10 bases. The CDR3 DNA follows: TGTGCCACCAGCAGAGTGGCGGGGTTCTCCTACAATGAGCAGTTCTTC. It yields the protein CATSRVAGFSYNEQFF.

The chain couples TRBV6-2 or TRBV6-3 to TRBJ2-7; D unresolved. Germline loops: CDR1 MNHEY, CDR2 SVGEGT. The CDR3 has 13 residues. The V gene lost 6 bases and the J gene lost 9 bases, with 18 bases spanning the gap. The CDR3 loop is CASSPVLGRGQYF. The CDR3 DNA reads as TGTGCCAGCAGCCCTGTCCTCGGTCGCGGGCAGTACTTC.

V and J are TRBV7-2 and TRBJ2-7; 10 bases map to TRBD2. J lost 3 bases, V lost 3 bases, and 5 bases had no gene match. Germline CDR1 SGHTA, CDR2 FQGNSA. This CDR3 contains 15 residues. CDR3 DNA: TGTGCCAGCAGCTTCAGCGGGGGGGTGTACTACGAGCAGTACTTC. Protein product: CASSFSGGVYYEQYF.

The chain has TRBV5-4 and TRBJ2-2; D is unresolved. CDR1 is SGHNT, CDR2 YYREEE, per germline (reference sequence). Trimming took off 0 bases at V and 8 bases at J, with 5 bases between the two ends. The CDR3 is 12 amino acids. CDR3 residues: CASSLVVGELFF. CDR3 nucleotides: TGTGCCAGCAGCTTGGTCGTTGGGGAGCTGTTTTTT.

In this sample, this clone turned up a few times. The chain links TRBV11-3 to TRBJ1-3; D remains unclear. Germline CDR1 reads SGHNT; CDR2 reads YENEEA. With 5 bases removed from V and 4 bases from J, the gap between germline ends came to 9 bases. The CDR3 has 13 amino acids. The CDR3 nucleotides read TGTGCCAGCAGCACTCTTCCAGGAAACACCATATATTTT. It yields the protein CASSTLPGNTIYF.

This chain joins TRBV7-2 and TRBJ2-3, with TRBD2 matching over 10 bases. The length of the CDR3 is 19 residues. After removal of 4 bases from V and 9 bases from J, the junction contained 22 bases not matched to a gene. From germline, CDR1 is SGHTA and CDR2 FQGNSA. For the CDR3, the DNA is TGTGCCAGCAGCTCCCCTGGGAAGCGGGGGGGCGGCGATAGGTCGACGCAGTATTTT. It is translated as CASSSPGKRGGGDRSTQYF.